The rows below give T cell receptor beta chains drawn from one sample of a study of human T cells and chemical hapten exposure. From the RACE reads, TCRdb called clonotypes with MiXCR, one entry per CDR3 protein. The data contain 45,000 to 60,000 distinct CDR3 sequences, around 12% of them seen just once; the ten biggest clones take up about 2.4%. Source: whole blood, taken in connection with sensitization to the hapten diphenylcyclopropenone (DPC). The receptors were sampled from a young man with alopecia areata. Some clones in this sample may be carry-over from other donors' samples. CDR3s include the opening cysteine and the closing phenylalanine or tryptophan.

V gene: TRBV19
CDR3 length: 14
CDR3 protein: CASTDRGTNEKLFF

V gene: TRBV11-3
CDR3 length: 14
CDR3 protein: CASSLGTGSYEQYF

V gene: TRBV3-1
CDR3 length: 13
CDR3 protein: CASSQEGPNTQYF

V gene: TRBV10-3
CDR3 length: 14
CDR3 protein: CAITGGRTGSGYTF

V gene: TRBV7-6
CDR3 length: 14
CDR3 protein: CASSPRRGDSPLHF

V gene: TRBV7-9
CDR3 length: 13
CDR3 protein: CASSSIGTGELFF

V gene: TRBV6-2/TRBV6-3
CDR3 length: 15
CDR3 protein: CASLDISSYNSPLHF

V gene: TRBV6-2/TRBV6-3
CDR3 length: 12
CDR3 protein: CASGSALPPQHF

V gene: TRBV6-5
CDR3 length: 14
CDR3 protein: CASRPNREEGGYTF

V gene: TRBV6-5
CDR3 length: 13
CDR3 protein: CASSLPAPNEQFF

V gene: TRBV5-1
CDR3 length: 12
CDR3 protein: CASSLQLGEQYF

V gene: TRBV6-7
CDR3 length: 15
CDR3 protein: CASLRGGGGIHEQYF

V gene: TRBV20-1
CDR3 length: 13
CDR3 protein: CSARAPPPSPLHF

V gene: TRBV3-1
CDR3 length: 14
CDR3 protein: CASSLRGSNEKLFF

V gene: TRBV20-1
CDR3 length: 16
CDR3 protein: CSARDKTVWYNSPLHF

V gene: TRBV29-1
CDR3 length: 12
CDR3 protein: CSYHRGQETQYF

V gene: TRBV20-1
CDR3 length: 11
CDR3 protein: CSARGIYGYTF

V gene: TRBV2
CDR3 length: 16
CDR3 protein: CASRGGQGAVKEKLFF

V gene: TRBV7-9
CDR3 length: 15
CDR3 protein: CASSLIRGANGELFF

V gene: TRBV5-1
CDR3 length: 14
CDR3 protein: CASSQLQGTGELFF

V gene: TRBV7-9
CDR3 length: 14
CDR3 protein: CASSLGFEVLEAFF

V gene: TRBV5-6
CDR3 length: 14
CDR3 protein: CASSSRQGTHEQYF

V gene: TRBV20-1
CDR3 length: 11
CDR3 protein: CSAPWAGEQYF

V gene: TRBV19
CDR3 length: 15
CDR3 protein: CASSIPRVGPDTQYF

V gene: TRBV7-8
CDR3 length: 15
CDR3 protein: CASSWTSQGYTEAFF

V gene: TRBV6-5
CDR3 length: 15
CDR3 protein: CASSFRGVGYNEQFF

V gene: TRBV7-6
CDR3 length: 17
CDR3 protein: CASSSSRDRGIDQPQHF

V gene: TRBV11-1
CDR3 length: 14
CDR3 protein: CASSFEGSAGELFF

V gene: TRBV28
CDR3 length: 15
CDR3 protein: CARTSRAAPADTQYF

V gene: TRBV13
CDR3 length: 15
CDR3 protein: CASSPAGGLQETQYF

V gene: TRBV7-7
CDR3 length: 13
CDR3 protein: CASSLGSRDTQYF

V gene: TRBV29-1
CDR3 length: 13
CDR3 protein: CSVRTRNYNEQFF

V gene: TRBV28
CDR3 length: 15
CDR3 protein: CASSLLRGGSSPLHF

V gene: TRBV28
CDR3 length: 11
CDR3 protein: CASSYRDGYTF

V gene: TRBV7-3
CDR3 length: 14
CDR3 protein: CASSLNRHNYGYTF

V gene: TRBV5-1
CDR3 length: 11
CDR3 protein: CASSLADEQFF

V gene: TRBV6-5
CDR3 length: 15
CDR3 protein: CASSRDRAGANVLTF

V gene: TRBV2
CDR3 length: 15
CDR3 protein: CASSDTWAVTDTQYF

V gene: TRBV7-6
CDR3 length: 17
CDR3 protein: CASSLDQNPRDPRACFF

V gene: TRBV7-2
CDR3 length: 14
CDR3 protein: CASSLEYSSYEQYF

V gene: TRBV7-6
CDR3 length: 14
CDR3 protein: CASSLAGLVDTQYF

V gene: TRBV20-1
CDR3 length: 16
CDR3 protein: CSASIRDRGSNQPQHF

V gene: TRBV7-9
CDR3 length: 17
CDR3 protein: CASSRVQGAWDTGELFF

V gene: TRBV29-1
CDR3 length: 14
CDR3 protein: CSVAWTANTGELFF

V gene: TRBV5-4
CDR3 length: 15
CDR3 protein: CASSLGGTAGNTIYF

V gene: TRBV30
CDR3 length: 13
CDR3 protein: CAWGVGRYTEAFF

V gene: TRBV27
CDR3 length: 18
CDR3 protein: CASSAVSGSPSGANVLTF

V gene: TRBV28
CDR3 length: 15
CDR3 protein: CASSPWGQGDYGYTF

V gene: TRBV6-4
CDR3 length: 15
CDR3 protein: CASSDSSGGANEQFF

V gene: TRBV5-1
CDR3 length: 14
CDR3 protein: CASSLDSGFNEQFF

V gene: TRBV7-9
CDR3 length: 14
CDR3 protein: CASSPTRVLTEAFF